This T cell receptor beta chain was found in a study of T cells in Graves' hyperthyroidism and ophthalmopathy. The germline V gene has CDR1 DFQATT and CDR2 SNEGSKA (reference sequence). V lost 2 bases and J lost 0; bases outside the gene matches: 10. The CDR3 sequence is 16 residues long. To note about this clonotype: Its antigen is as yet unknown.

If no ophthalmopathy progression occurred within 18 months, Graves' hyperthyroidism was stable. Amplification yielded TCR beta CDR3 regions, with RNA transcripts as the source. HTBI primers were employed in a first-round RT-PCR of the TCR CDR3. TCRdb recomputed calls from the multiplex PCR reads with MiXCR, one row per CDR3 protein. The sample carries approximately 600,000 distinct CDR3 sequences, 15% to 20% recorded once. Overall study results and limits: The authors' 13 V-J model separated ophthalmopathy from stable hyperthyroidism.

This chain uses TRBV20-1 with TRBJ2-7, with 7 bases identical to TRBD2. This clonotype was obtained from a woman aged 25 to 39 with Graves' hyperthyroidism. The sample was blood. The CDR3 region has the DNA TGCAGTGCTAGACCTCCTAGCGGCCCCCTCTCCTACGAGCAGTACTTC. It encodes CSARPPSGPLSYEQYF.